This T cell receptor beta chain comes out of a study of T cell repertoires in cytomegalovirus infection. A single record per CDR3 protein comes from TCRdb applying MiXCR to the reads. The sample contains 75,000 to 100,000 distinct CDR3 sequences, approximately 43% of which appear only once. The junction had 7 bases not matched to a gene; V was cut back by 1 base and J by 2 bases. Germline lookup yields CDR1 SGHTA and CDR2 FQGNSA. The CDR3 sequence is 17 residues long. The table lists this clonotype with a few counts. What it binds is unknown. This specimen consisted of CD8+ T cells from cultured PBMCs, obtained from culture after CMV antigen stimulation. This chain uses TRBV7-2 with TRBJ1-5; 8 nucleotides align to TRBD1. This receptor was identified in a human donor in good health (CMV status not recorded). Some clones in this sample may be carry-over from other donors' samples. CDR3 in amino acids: CASSLVGGQEGNQPQHF. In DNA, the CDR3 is TGTGCCAGCAGCTTAGTGGGGGGACAGGAGGGCAATCAGCCCCAGCATTTT. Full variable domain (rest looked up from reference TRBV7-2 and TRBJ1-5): GAGVSQSPSNKVTEKGKDVELRCDPISGHTALYWYRQSLGQGLEFLIYFQGNSAPDKSGLPSDRFSAERTGGSVSTLTIQRTQQEDSAVYLCASSLVGGQEGNQPQHFGDGTRLSIL.